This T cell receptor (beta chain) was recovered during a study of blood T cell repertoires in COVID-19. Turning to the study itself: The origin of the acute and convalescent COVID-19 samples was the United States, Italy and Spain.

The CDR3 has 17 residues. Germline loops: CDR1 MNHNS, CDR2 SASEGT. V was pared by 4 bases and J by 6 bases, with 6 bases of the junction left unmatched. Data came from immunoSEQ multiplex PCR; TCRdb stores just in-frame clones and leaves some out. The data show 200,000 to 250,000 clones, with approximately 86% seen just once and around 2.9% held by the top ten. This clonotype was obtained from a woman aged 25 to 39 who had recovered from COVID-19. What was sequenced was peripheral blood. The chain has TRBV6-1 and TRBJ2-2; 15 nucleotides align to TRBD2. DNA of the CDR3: TGTGCCAGCAGTGGTAGGACTAGCGGGGGGGCAGCCGGGGAGCTGTTTTTT. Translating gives CASSGRTSGGAAGELFF.